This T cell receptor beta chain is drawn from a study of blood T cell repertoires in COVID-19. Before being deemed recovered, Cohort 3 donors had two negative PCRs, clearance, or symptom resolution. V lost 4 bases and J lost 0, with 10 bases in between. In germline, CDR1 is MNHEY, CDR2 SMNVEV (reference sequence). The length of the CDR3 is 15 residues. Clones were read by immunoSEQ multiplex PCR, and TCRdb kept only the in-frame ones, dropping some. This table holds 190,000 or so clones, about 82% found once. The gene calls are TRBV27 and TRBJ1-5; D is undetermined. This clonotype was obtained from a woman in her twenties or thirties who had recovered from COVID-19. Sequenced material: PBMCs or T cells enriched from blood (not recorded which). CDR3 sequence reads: CASSSTMYSNQPQHF. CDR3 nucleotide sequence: TGTGCCAGCAGTTCGACAATGTATAGCAATCAGCCCCAGCATTTT.